Each of the 29 T cell receptor beta chains below was sequenced from the same sample in a study of vaccination and CD4 T cells after COVID-19. Their target antigens are unknown. Treatment noted: approximately 9-day PBMC culture with coronavirus spike peptide pools or control peptides (ViraFEST assay). Sequencing of DNA taken from cultured CD4+ T cells relied on the Oncomine TCR Beta short-read assay. TCRdb independently ran MiXCR on the PCR reads; one entry per CDR3 protein. The table has about 12,000 distinct CDR3 sequences, roughly 70% seen once. The sample comprised CD4+ T cells from blood, cultured in vitro. The receptor set was obtained from a human donor who had recovered from COVID-19.

The CDR3 reads CASKTRGGVSNSPLHF. In nucleotides, the CDR3 is TGCGCCAGCAAAACCAGGGGCGGTGTTAGTAATTCACCCCTCCACTTT. V is TRBV5-1 and J is TRBJ1-6; D might be TRBD1 (6 bases). Germline V gene lookup returns CDR1 SGHRS and CDR2 YFSETQ. The CDR3 covers 16 residues. V lost 6 bases and J lost 6, with 19 bases in between.

The CDR3 sequence: CASSLQGATQYF. The CDR3 DNA is TGTGCCAGCAGTTTACAAGGGGCGACCCAGTACTTC. The V call is TRBV28, the J call TRBJ2-5, with a tentative D call TRBD1 (5 bases). The CDR3 contains 12 residues. CDR1 and CDR2 from the germline V gene are MDHEN and SYDVKM. V was cut by 2 bases and J by 7 bases, with 8 bases left in between.

The genes are TRBV6-1 and TRBJ2-2; tentative D call: TRBD2 (5 bases). Trimming stripped 4 bases from V and 5 bases from J, with 14 bases between. This CDR3 has 15 amino acids. The germline V gene encodes CDR1 MNHNS and CDR2 SASEGT. The CDR3 coding sequence is TGTGCCAGCAGTGGAGGGAGAATGAGGACCGGGGAGCTGTTTTTT. Encoded protein: CASSGGRMRTGELFF.

The chain couples TRBV28 to TRBJ1-3; no reliable D call. The V gene lost 2 bases and the J gene lost 0 bases, with 11 bases spanning the gap. The germline gives CDR1 MDHEN, CDR2 SYDVKM. The CDR3 is made up of 16 amino acids. DNA for the CDR3: TGTGCCAGCAGTTTACGCGGTACAGCCTCTGGAAACACCATATATTTT. It encodes CASSLRGTASGNTIYF.

This chain links TRBV20-1 with TRBJ1-2, with no clear D. The CDR3 sequence is 13 residues long. V lost 3 bases to trimming and J lost 3 bases, with 11 bases between them. The germline V gene encodes CDR1 DFQATT and CDR2 SNEGSKA (reference sequence). The CDR3 is CSASSSRDYGYTF. CDR3 nucleotides: TGCAGTGCTAGCTCCAGTAGGGACTATGGCTACACCTTC.

The genes are TRBV5-1 and TRBJ1-1; TRBD1 aligns across 9 bases. Unmatched junction bases numbered 4, after V lost 6 bases and J lost 1 base. Germline CDR1 SGHRS, CDR2 YFSETQ. CDR3 length equals 14 residues. The CDR3 protein is CASTGQGGNTEAFF. The CDR3 DNA sequence: TGCGCCAGCACGGGACAGGGAGGGAACACTGAAGCTTTCTTT.

The chain's CDR3 is CATSDYRGTQHF. The CDR3 coding sequence is TGTGCCACCAGTGACTACAGGGGTACCCAGCATTTT. The J gene is TRBJ1-5, the V gene TRBV24-1; 7 positions match TRBD1. J gave up 11 bases and V 4 bases, and 4 bases lay outside the gene matches. CDR3 size: 12 residues. Germline assignment: CDR1 KGHDR and CDR2 SFDVKD.

The V call is TRBV5-4, the J call TRBJ2-1; TRBD2 might be the D (5 bases). CDR3 length equals 15 residues. The V end lost 0 bases, the J end lost 0 bases, and 7 bases lay between the germline ends. From germline, CDR1 is SGHNT and CDR2 YYREEE (reference sequence). The CDR3 bases are TGTGCCAGCAGCTTGGGAGGGAGCTCCTACAATGAGCAGTTCTTC. This encodes CASSLGGSSYNEQFF.

The rearrangement uses TRBV27 and TRBJ1-1; no clear D gene. The CDR3 runs to 13 residues. The V end lost 2 bases, the J end lost 3 bases, and 7 bases lay between the germline ends. CDR1 is MNHEY, CDR2 SMNVEV, per germline (reference sequence). The CDR3 region is CASSLVKDTEAFF. The CDR3 coding sequence is TGTGCCAGCAGTTTAGTGAAGGACACTGAAGCTTTCTTT.

The chain combines TRBV2 with TRBJ2-7; D is possibly TRBD2 (5 bases). Germline V gene data show CDR1 as SNHLY and CDR2 as FYNNEI. The CDR3 spans 15 residues. V was cut by 7 bases and J by 7 bases, with 23 bases left in between. The CDR3 DNA reads TGTGCCAGCACGGGAAGACGGTCGTTAATAGGAGAGCAGTACTTC. Encoded protein: CASTGRRSLIGEQYF.

Worth noting for this clonotype: One base away lies a much larger clone, so this may be a sequencing read error. The conserved closing phenylalanine or tryptophan is absent in this CDR3, likely reflecting a read error. V and J are TRBV20-1 and TRBJ1-2, with a tentative D call TRBD1 (6 bases). The CDR3 spans 14 residues. CDR1 is DFQATT and CDR2 is SNEGSKA in the germline V gene (reference sequence). V lost 3 bases to trimming and J lost 4 bases, with 15 bases between them. In DNA, the CDR3 is TGCAGTGCTAGGAAAGGGGGGGTAGGCTATGGCTACACCCTC. As protein: CSARKGGVGYGYTL.

V and J are TRBV11-3 and TRBJ2-5, with a possible D match to TRBD1 (6 bases). Trimming left V 3 bases short and J 5 bases short, with 16 bases between. The CDR3 consists of 15 residues. The germline V gene encodes CDR1 SGHNT and CDR2 YENEEA. CDR3 residues: CASSLSPGTIETQYF. The CDR3 DNA is TGTGCCAGCAGCTTGTCACCCGGGACAATTGAGACCCAGTACTTC.

V usage is TRBV6-5 and J usage is TRBJ1-1; 8 nucleotides line up with TRBD1. J gave up 1 base and V 4 bases, and 5 bases lay outside the gene matches. The CDR3 consists of 15 residues. Looked up from germline, CDR1 is MNHEY and CDR2 is SVGAGI. In DNA form, the CDR3 reads TGTGCCAGCAGTTTTAACAGGGGGTGGAACACTGAAGCTTTCTTT. Its protein is CASSFNRGWNTEAFF.

The chain combines TRBV7-2 with TRBJ2-1; D is perhaps TRBD1 (7 bases). Trimming stripped 10 bases from V and 0 bases from J, with 22 bases between. Germline values: CDR1 SGHTA, CDR2 FQGNSA. The CDR3 loop spans 17 amino acids. The CDR3 DNA reads as TGTGCCACAGGGGGGTACGACCGGGAGAGCTCCTACAATGAGCAGTTCTTC. It translates to CATGGYDRESSYNEQFF. The complete variable domain, with remaining parts taken from reference TRBV7-2 and TRBJ2-1, reads GAGVSQSPSNKVTEKGKDVELRCDPISGHTALYWYRQSLGQGLEFLIYFQGNSAPDKSGLPSDRFSAERTGGSVSTLTIQRTQQEDSAVYLCATGGYDRESSYNEQFFGPGTRLTVL.

The sample holds a few counts of this clonotype. This chain uses TRBV3-1 with TRBJ2-7; D ambiguous. CDR3 length: 11 amino acids. Germline lookup yields CDR1 LGHDT and CDR2 YNNKEL (reference sequence). The V and J ends lost 1 base and 5 bases respectively, with 3 bases between them. CDR3 amino acids: CASSQVNEQYF. As DNA, the CDR3 is TGTGCCAGCAGCCAAGTTAACGAGCAGTACTTC.

The rearrangement links TRBV2 to TRBJ1-4; weak D call: TRBD1 (6 bases). Germline V lookup: CDR1 SNHLY, CDR2 FYNNEI. CDR3 size: 13 residues. V lost 7 bases, J lost 8 bases, and 14 bases lay in between. In DNA, the CDR3 is TGTGCCAGCAATGGCCAGGGGAGAGAAAAACTGTTTTTT. This gives the protein CASNGQGREKLFF.

On this clonotype: A much larger clone differs from this one at a single base, so this may be a read error. The rearrangement uses TRBV29-1 and TRBJ1-5; D not resolved. Germline assignment: CDR1 SQVTM and CDR2 ANQGSEA. The CDR3 is 15 residues long. The CDR3 loop reads CGVVVLEGRNQPQHF. The CDR3 nucleotides are TGCGGCGTTGTGGTTCTGGAGGGCCGCAATCAGCCCCAGCATTTT.

This clonotype was counted a single time. This sequence joins TRBV20-1 and TRBJ2-3, with D perhaps TRBD2 (5 bases). The CDR3 is made up of 15 amino acids. Trimming took off 0 bases at V and 4 bases at J, with 14 bases between the two ends. CDR1 and CDR2 (germline): DFQATT, SNEGSKA (reference sequence). The CDR3 nucleotides read TGCAGTGCTAGAGAACGGACGGGGTCACCAGATACGCAGTATTTT. This gives the protein CSARERTGSPDTQYF.

This clonotype was seen only a few times. The rearrangement uses TRBV2 and TRBJ1-1, with unresolved D. Trimming took 7 bases from V and 0 from J, leaving 12 bases between them. CDR3 size: 14 residues. Germline V gene lookup returns CDR1 SNHLY and CDR2 FYNNEI. CDR3 amino acids: CASILEFVNTEAFF. The DNA for the CDR3 is TGTGCCAGCATTCTTGAGTTCGTGAACACTGAAGCTTTCTTT.

V gene TRBV15 combines with J gene TRBJ2-2; tentative D call: TRBD1 (7 bases). The CDR3 length is 16 residues. Trimming stripped 5 bases from V and 0 bases from J, with 13 bases between. Looked up from germline, CDR1 is LNHNV and CDR2 is YYDKDF (reference sequence). The CDR3 nucleotides are TGTGCCACCAGCTTTTCAGGGGGGTCGAACACCGGGGAGCTGTTTTTT. Residues: CATSFSGGSNTGELFF.

This chain links TRBV12-5 with TRBJ2-2, with 7 bases fitting TRBD1. Germline V gene data show CDR1 as LGHNT and CDR2 as FRNRAP. This CDR3 is built from 15 residues. V shed 2 bases, J shed 2 bases, and the junction held 2 bases outside the gene matches. CDR3 amino acids: CASGLNRGNTGELFF. The CDR3 coding sequence is TGTGCTAGTGGTTTGAACAGGGGAAACACCGGGGAGCTGTTTTTT.

V and J are TRBV19 and TRBJ1-2; 7 positions match TRBD1. From germline, CDR1 is LNHDA and CDR2 SQIVND (reference sequence). The length of the CDR3 is 16 residues. V gave up 0 bases and J gave up 0 bases; unmatched junction bases: 4. The chain's CDR3 is CASSIDRGQSNYGYTF. CDR3 nucleotide sequence: TGTGCCAGTAGTATAGATCGGGGACAGTCTAACTATGGCTACACCTTC.

The V gene is TRBV12-3 or TRBV12-4, the J gene TRBJ1-2, with TRBD1 matching over 7 bases. V lost 6 bases, J lost 6 bases, and 10 bases stayed unmatched. The length of the CDR3 is 14 residues. CDR3 region: CASSDTGVGHGYTF. CDR3 DNA: TGTGCCAGCAGCGATACAGGGGTGGGGCATGGCTACACCTTC.

The chain is built from TRBV7-9 and TRBJ2-3; D call uncertain. The CDR3 is 14 residues long. V was cut by 2 bases and J by 2 bases, with 8 bases left in between. CDR1 and CDR2 from the germline V gene are SEHNR and FQNEAQ (reference sequence). In DNA, the CDR3 is TGTGCCAGCAGCTTATCGGAGACCACAGATACGCAGTATTTT. This translates into CASSLSETTDTQYF.

The J gene is TRBJ1-2, the V gene TRBV5-6, with D maybe TRBD1 (5 bases). The CDR3 loop spans 14 amino acids. Germline CDR1 and CDR2: SGHDT and YYEEEE. Trimming pared 0 bases from V and 2 bases from J, leaving 8 bases between. CDR3 in DNA: TGTGCCAGCAGCTTGGGGACAAACAACTATGGCTACACCTTC. It encodes CASSLGTNNYGYTF. Looking up the rest from reference TRBV5-6 and TRBJ1-2 gives the full variable domain: DAGVTQSPTHLIKTRGQQVTLRCSPKSGHDTVSWYQQALGQGPQFIFQYYEEEERQRGNFPDRFSGHQFPNYSSELNVNALLLGDSALYLCASSLGTNNYGYTFGSGTRLTVV.

The chain carries TRBV24-1 and TRBJ1-2, with 7 bases matching TRBD1. The CDR3 loop spans 14 amino acids. Germline V CDR1 and CDR2: KGHDR, SFDVKD. After removal of 4 bases from V and 2 bases from J, the junction contained 3 bases not matched to a gene. The CDR3: CATSEPTGNYGYTF. Written as DNA, the CDR3 is TGTGCCACCAGTGAGCCGACAGGGAACTATGGCTACACCTTC.

About this clonotype itself: One junction end does not reproduce the germline sequence, and a read error may be involved. The genes are TRBV7-7 and TRBJ1-5, with 7 bases lining up with TRBD1. CDR3 size: 17 residues. The germline V gene has CDR1 SSHAT and CDR2 FNYEAQ (reference sequence). CDR3 bases: TGTGCTAGCAGCTTAGCAGGACAGGCGCTGGGCAATCAGCCCCAGCATTTT. It is translated as CASSLAGQALGNQPQHF.

This clonotype was seen once. The chain is built from TRBV24-1 and TRBJ1-2, with a possible D match to TRBD1 (6 bases). Between the trimmed V and J ends, which lost 5 bases and 3 bases, there was a span of 12 bases. CDR3 length equals 14 residues. Germline V gene data show CDR1 as KGHDR and CDR2 as SFDVKD. Written as DNA, the CDR3 is TGTGCCACCAGTGGACGGGGGGCTCACTATGGCTACACCTTC. Translation gives CATSGRGAHYGYTF.

Only a few counts were recorded for this clonotype. The V and J genes are TRBV7-8 and TRBJ1-2; D may be TRBD1 (6 bases). The CDR3 is 13 amino acids. V lost 0 bases and J 8 bases, leaving 10 bases between the germline ends. Germline assignment: CDR1 SGHVS and CDR2 FQNEAQ. CDR3 DNA sequence: TGTGCCAGCAGCTTAGCGAGGACAGAAGGCTACACCTTC. It codes for CASSLARTEGYTF.